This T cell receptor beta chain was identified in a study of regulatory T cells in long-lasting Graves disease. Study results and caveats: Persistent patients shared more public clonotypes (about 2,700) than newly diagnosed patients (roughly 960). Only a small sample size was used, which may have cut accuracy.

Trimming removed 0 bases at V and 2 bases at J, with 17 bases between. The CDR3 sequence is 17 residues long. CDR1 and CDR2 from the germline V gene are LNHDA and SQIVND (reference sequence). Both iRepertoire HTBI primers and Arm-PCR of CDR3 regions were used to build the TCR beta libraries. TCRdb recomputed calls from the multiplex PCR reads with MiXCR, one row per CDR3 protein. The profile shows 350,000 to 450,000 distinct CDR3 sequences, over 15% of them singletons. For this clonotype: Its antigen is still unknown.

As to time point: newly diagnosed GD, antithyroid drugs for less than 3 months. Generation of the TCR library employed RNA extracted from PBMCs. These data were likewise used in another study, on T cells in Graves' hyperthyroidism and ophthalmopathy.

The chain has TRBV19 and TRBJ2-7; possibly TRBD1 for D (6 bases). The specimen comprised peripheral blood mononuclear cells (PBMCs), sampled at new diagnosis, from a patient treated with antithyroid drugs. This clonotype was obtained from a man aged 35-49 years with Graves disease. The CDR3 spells CASSIDLRSGEAYEQYF. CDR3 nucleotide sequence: TGTGCCAGTAGTATAGATCTTAGGTCAGGGGAAGCCTACGAGCAGTACTTC.